These 10 T cell receptor beta chains came from one sample sequenced in a study of blood T cell repertoires in COVID-19. The protocol was immunoSEQ multiplex PCR, while the TCRdb copy is restricted to in-frame clones and leaves out a portion. The table shows 100,000 to 120,000 clones, with around 83% occurring only once. Sequenced sample: peripheral blood. These receptors originate from a woman aged 70-85 years with acute or convalescent COVID-19.

J is TRBJ2-5 and V is TRBV5-1, with 9 bases fitting TRBD2. Germline V CDR1 and CDR2: SGHRS, YFSETQ. With 4 bases clipped from V and 2 bases from J, the junction kept 9 bases outside the gene matches. This CDR3 region has 16 residues. Here the CDR3 DNA reads TGCGCCAGCAGCATCAGGCCTAGCGGGACTCAAGAGACCCAGTACTTC. Its translation is CASSIRPSGTQETQYF.

V usage is TRBV3-1 (or the pseudogene TRBV3-2) and J usage is TRBJ1-6; TRBD1 agrees at 7 bases. Germline CDR1 is LGHDT and CDR2 is YNNKEL (reference sequence). The trim removed 1 base at V and 9 bases at J, leaving 3 bases unmatched. The CDR3 has 14 amino acids. CDR3 DNA sequence: TGTGCCAGCAGCCAAGGACAGGGTGGTTCACCCCTCCACTTT. This encodes CASSQGQGGSPLHF.

V gene TRBV10-3 combines with J gene TRBJ2-5; 8 nucleotides agree with TRBD1. The CDR3 is 15 amino acids. Germline V gene data show CDR1 as ENHRY and CDR2 as SYGVKD. V lost 2 bases to trimming and J lost 4 bases; unmatched junction nucleotides: 6. The CDR3 is CAISEIDRGVETQYF. The CDR3 bases are TGTGCCATCAGTGAGATTGACAGGGGAGTAGAGACCCAGTACTTC.

The chain joins TRBV6-1 to TRBJ2-7; D ambiguous. The germline V gene has CDR1 MNHNS and CDR2 SASEGT. Trimming shortened V by 3 bases and J by 3 bases, and 3 bases separated the two germline ends. The CDR3 contains 11 residues. This chain's CDR3 is CASSDNYEQYF. CDR3 nucleotide sequence: TGTGCCAGCAGTGATAACTACGAGCAGTACTTC.

This chain connects TRBV28 to TRBJ2-7, with 7 bases matching TRBD1. Germline V gene sequence: CDR1 MDHEN, CDR2 SYDVKM. The trim removed 6 bases at V and 3 bases at J, leaving 11 bases unmatched. The CDR3 runs 15 residues. Here the CDR3 DNA reads TGTGCCAGCAGCCCCACCGACAGGGCTCTCTACGAGCAGTACTTC. Amino acids: CASSPTDRALYEQYF. The full variable domain, completed using reference TRBV28 and TRBJ2-7, is DVKVTQSSRYLVKRTGEKVFLECVQDMDHENMFWYRQDPGLGLRLIYFSYDVKMKEKGDIPEGYSVSREKKERFSLILESASTNQTSMYLCASSPTDRALYEQYFGPGTRLTVT.

The chain is built from TRBV4-1 and TRBJ1-3, with D unclear. The CDR3 extends over 12 amino acids. Germline V gives CDR1 MGHRA, CDR2 YSYEKL. V lost 4 bases and J lost 4, with 5 bases in between. CDR3 sequence: CASSPGGNTIYF. The CDR3 DNA sequence: TGCGCCAGCAGCCCGGGAGGAAACACCATATATTTT.

The rearrangement uses TRBV2 and TRBJ2-2; 12 bases are a match to TRBD2. This CDR3 has 16 amino acids. Per germline, CDR1 SNHLY and CDR2 FYNNEI. Trimming removed 6 bases from V and 4 bases from J; junction bases left unmatched: 6. CDR3 bases: TGTGCCAGCAGGGTGACTAGCGGGAGTTCCACCGGGGAGCTGTTTTTT. Amino acid sequence: CASRVTSGSSTGELFF.

CDR3: CASSPPSLQVTRTEAFF. CDR3 coding DNA: TGTGCCAGCTCACCACCGTCGCTTCAGGTTACTCGGACTGAAGCTTTCTTT. This chain connects TRBV18 to TRBJ1-1; no definite D call. The CDR3 extends over 17 amino acids. From germline, CDR1 is KGHSH and CDR2 LQKENI. Trimming took off 0 bases at V and 5 bases at J, with 19 bases between the two ends. Combining the CDR3 with reference TRBV18 and TRBJ1-1 gives the whole variable domain NAGVMQNPRHLVRRRGQEARLRCSPMKGHSHVYWYRQLPEEGLKFMVYLQKENIIDESGMPKERFSAEFPKEGPSILRIQQVVRGDSAAYFCASSPPSLQVTRTEAFFGQGTRLTVV.

The chain has TRBV28 and TRBJ1-4, with 9 bases lining up with TRBD1. The CDR3 is 15 residues long. Germline CDR1 MDHEN, CDR2 SYDVKM. V shed 2 bases, J shed 7 bases, and the junction held 5 bases outside the gene matches. The CDR3 region has the DNA TGTGCCAGCAGTTTACCCGGGACAGGGTCTGAAAAACTGTTTTTT. Protein product: CASSLPGTGSEKLFF.

This clone was recorded only once. This chain joins TRBV13 and TRBJ1-6; 10 bases agree with TRBD1. CDR1 is PRHDT and CDR2 is FYEKMQ in the germline V gene (reference sequence). CDR3 length equals 15 residues. The ends lost 4 bases at V and 7 bases at J; junction bases unmatched: 4. The CDR3 DNA reads TGTGCCAGCAGCTCCCCGGGACAGGGGAATTCACCCCTCCACTTT. Translating gives CASSSPGQGNSPLHF. Full variable domain (outside the CDR3, taken from reference TRBV13 and TRBJ1-6): AAGVIQSPRHLIKEKRETATLKCYPIPRHDTVYWYQQGPGQDPQFLISFYEKMQSDKGSIPDRFSAQQFSDYHSELNMSSLELGDSALYFCASSSPGQGNSPLHFGNGTRLTVT.